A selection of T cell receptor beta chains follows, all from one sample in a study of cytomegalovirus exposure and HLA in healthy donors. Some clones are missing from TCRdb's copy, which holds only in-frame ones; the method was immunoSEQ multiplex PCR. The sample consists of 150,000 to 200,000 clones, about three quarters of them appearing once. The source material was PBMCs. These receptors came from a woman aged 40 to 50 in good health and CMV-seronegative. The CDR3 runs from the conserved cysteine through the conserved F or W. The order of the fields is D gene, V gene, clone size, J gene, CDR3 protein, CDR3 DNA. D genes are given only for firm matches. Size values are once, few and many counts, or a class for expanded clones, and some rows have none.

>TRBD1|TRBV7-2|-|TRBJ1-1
CASSFISSVSGTGPKEAFF
TGTGCCAGCAGCTTTATTTCTAGTGTGTCCGGGACAGGGCCTAAGGAAGCTTTCTTT
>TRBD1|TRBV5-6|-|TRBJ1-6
CASSIRRDRGLNSPLHF
TGTGCCAGCAGCATACGCCGGGACAGGGGGCTTAATTCACCCCTCCACTTT
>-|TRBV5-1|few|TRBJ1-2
CASSLAGSGYGYTF
TGCGCCAGCAGCTTGGCGGGGAGCGGCTATGGCTACACCTTC
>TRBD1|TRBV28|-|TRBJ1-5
CASRLQGDQPQHF
TGTGCCAGCAGGCTACAGGGGGATCAGCCCCAGCATTTT
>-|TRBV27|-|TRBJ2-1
CASRDPPSGDNYNEQFF
TGTGCCAGCAGGGACCCCCCCAGCGGGGACAACTACAATGAGCAGTTCTTC
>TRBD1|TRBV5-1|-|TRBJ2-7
CASSAGQGVGEQYF
TGCGCCAGCAGCGCCGGACAGGGGGTGGGCGAGCAGTACTTC
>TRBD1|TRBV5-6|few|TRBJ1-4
CASSPPGGSNEKLFF
TGTGCCAGCAGCCCGCCAGGGGGTTCTAATGAAAAACTGTTTTTT
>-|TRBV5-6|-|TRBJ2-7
CASSMDSLYEQYF
TGTGCCAGCAGCATGGATAGTCTCTACGAGCAGTACTTC
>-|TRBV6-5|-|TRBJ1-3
CASSYFGDSGNTIYF
TGTGCCAGCAGTTACTTTGGAGACTCTGGAAACACCATATATTTT
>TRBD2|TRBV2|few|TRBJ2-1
CASEGTSGGGILYNEQFF
TGTGCCAGTGAGGGGACTAGCGGGGGGGGAATTCTTTACAATGAGCAGTTCTTC
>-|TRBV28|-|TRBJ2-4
CASSLFGGNGIQYF
TGTGCCAGCAGTTTATTCGGAGGGAACGGCATTCAGTACTTC
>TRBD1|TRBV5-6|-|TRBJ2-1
CASSLWAVAGGNEQFF
TGTGCCAGCAGCTTATGGGCGGTTGCAGGGGGCAATGAGCAGTTCTTC
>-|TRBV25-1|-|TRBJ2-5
CASSEYGEETQYF
TGTGCCAGCAGTGAATATGGAGAGGAGACCCAGTACTTC
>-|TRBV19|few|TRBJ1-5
CASSPGVRQPQHF
TGTGCCAGTAGCCCCGGGGTTCGTCAGCCCCAGCATTTT
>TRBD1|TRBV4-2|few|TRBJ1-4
CASFGTGREKLFF
TGTGCCAGTTTCGGGACAGGTCGGGAAAAACTGTTTTTT
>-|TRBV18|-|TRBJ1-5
CASSPRLVRIGDSNQPQHF
TGTGCCAGCTCACCTCGGCTCGTTCGAATAGGAGATAGCAATCAGCCCCAGCATTTT
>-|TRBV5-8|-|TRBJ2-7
CASSFYYEQYF
TGTGCCAGCAGCTTCTACTACGAGCAGTACTTC
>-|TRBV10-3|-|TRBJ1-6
CAISSSENSPLHF
TGTGCCATCAGTTCGTCGGAGAATTCACCCCTCCACTTT
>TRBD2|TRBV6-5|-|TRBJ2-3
CASSSGLAVSTDTQYF
TGTGCCAGCAGTTCCGGACTAGCGGTTAGCACAGATACGCAGTATTTT
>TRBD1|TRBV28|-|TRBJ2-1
CASDRGSYNEQFF
TGTGCCAGCGACAGGGGCTCCTACAATGAGCAGTTCTTC
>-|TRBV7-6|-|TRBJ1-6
CATRGGLNSPLHF
TGTGCCACCCGCGGGGGGCTTAATTCACCCCTCCACTTT
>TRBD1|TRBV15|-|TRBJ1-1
CATSREPGRGDTEAFF
TGTGCCACCAGCAGAGAGCCGGGCAGGGGGGACACTGAAGCTTTCTTT
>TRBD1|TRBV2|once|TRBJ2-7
CASSWTGVYEQYF
TGTGCCAGCAGTTGGACAGGGGTCTACGAGCAGTACTTC
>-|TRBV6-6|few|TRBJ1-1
CASHGLNTEAFF
TGTGCCAGCCACGGTCTGAACACTGAAGCTTTCTTT
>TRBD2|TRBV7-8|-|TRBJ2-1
CASSPLAVGQFF
TGTGCCAGCAGCCCCCTAGCGGTTGGGCAGTTCTTC
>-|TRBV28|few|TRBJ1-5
CAYRQPQHF
TGTGCTTACAGGCAGCCCCAGCATTTT
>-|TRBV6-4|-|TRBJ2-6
CASSPVVSGANVLTF
TGTGCCAGCAGCCCCGTTGTCTCTGGGGCCAACGTCCTGACTTTC
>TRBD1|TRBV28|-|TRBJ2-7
CASSWVQGGEQYF
TGTGCCAGCAGTTGGGTACAGGGGGGCGAGCAGTACTTC
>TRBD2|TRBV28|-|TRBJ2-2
CASSSSGAYTGELFF
TGTGCCAGCAGTTCTAGCGGGGCTTACACCGGGGAGCTGTTTTTT
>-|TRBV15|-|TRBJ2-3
CATSRAGFGRRRDTQYF
TGTGCCACCAGCAGAGCGGGATTCGGACGCCGGAGAGATACGCAGTATTTT
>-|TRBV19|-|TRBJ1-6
CASSARASSYNSPLHF
TGTGCCAGTAGTGCCAGGGCGAGCTCCTATAATTCACCCCTCCACTTT
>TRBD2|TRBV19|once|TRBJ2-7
CASRASFRGGYEQYF
TGTGCCAGTAGGGCCTCCTTCCGGGGGGGCTACGAGCAGTACTTC
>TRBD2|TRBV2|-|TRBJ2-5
CASRDGLARETQYF
TGTGCCAGCAGGGACGGACTAGCGAGGGAGACCCAGTACTTC
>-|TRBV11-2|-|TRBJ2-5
CASTRDVQGQETQYF
TGTGCCAGCACCCGTGACGTCCAGGGTCAAGAGACCCAGTACTTC
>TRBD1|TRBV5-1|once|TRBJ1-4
CASSVQGASNEKLFF
TGCGCCAGCAGCGTACAGGGGGCTTCTAATGAAAAACTGTTTTTT
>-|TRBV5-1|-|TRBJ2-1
CASSPDPGSDGEQFF
TGCGCCAGCAGCCCGGACCCGGGGTCCGATGGGGAGCAGTTCTTC
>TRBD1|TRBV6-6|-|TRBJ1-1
CASSYPGGKGAEAFF
TGTGCCAGCAGTTACCCAGGGGGGAAGGGAGCTGAAGCTTTCTTT
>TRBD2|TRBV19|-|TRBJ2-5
CASTLSGGHQETQYF
TGTGCCAGTACCCTTAGCGGGGGGCACCAAGAGACCCAGTACTTC
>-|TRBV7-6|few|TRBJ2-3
CASSAQGYTDTQYF
TGTGCCAGCAGCGCCCAGGGTTACACAGATACGCAGTATTTT
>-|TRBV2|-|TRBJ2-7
CASSERGGEGEQYF
TGTGCCAGCAGTGAGAGGGGGGGGGAGGGTGAGCAGTACTTC
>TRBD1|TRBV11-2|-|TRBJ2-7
CASSSFRDRGYYEQYF
TGTGCCAGCAGCTCCTTCCGGGACAGGGGTTATTACGAGCAGTACTTC
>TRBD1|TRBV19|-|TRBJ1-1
CATGEQGGTEAFF
TGTGCCACAGGGGAACAGGGGGGGACTGAAGCTTTCTTT
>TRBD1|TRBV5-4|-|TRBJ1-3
CASSLDRGLGNTIYF
TGTGCCAGCAGCTTGGACAGGGGGCTTGGAAACACCATATATTTT
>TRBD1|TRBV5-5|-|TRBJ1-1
CASSLVQAGGVHTEAFF
TGTGCCAGCAGCTTGGTACAGGCAGGGGGAGTACACACTGAAGCTTTCTTT
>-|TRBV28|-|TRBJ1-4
CASWRGRNEKLFF
TGTGCCAGCTGGAGGGGCAGGAACGAAAAACTGTTTTTT
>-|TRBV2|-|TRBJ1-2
CASRRQTNYGYTF
TGTGCCAGCAGAAGACAGACTAACTATGGCTACACCTTC
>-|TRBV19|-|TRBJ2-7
CASSIRWSPSYEQYF
TGTGCCAGTAGTATAAGATGGTCTCCCTCCTACGAGCAGTACTTC
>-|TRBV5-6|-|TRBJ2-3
CASSPRVTDTQYF
TGTGCCAGCAGCCCCAGGGTGACAGATACGCAGTATTTT
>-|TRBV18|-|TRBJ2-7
CASSPQVNWAKPGEQYF
TGTGCCAGCTCACCACAGGTCAATTGGGCAAAACCGGGGGAGCAGTACTTC
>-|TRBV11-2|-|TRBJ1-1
CATAPSPGLNTEAFF
TGTGCCACCGCCCCAAGTCCGGGGTTGAACACTGAAGCTTTCTTT
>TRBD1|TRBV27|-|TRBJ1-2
CASSYDRDYGYTF
TGTGCCAGCAGTTACGACAGGGACTATGGCTACACCTTC
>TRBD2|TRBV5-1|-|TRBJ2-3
CASQTSGAATDTQYF
TGCGCCAGCCAGACTAGCGGGGCCGCCACAGATACGCAGTATTTT
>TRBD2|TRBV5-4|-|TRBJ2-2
CASSLQLAGGPGELFF
TGTGCCAGCAGCTTGCAACTAGCGGGGGGGCCCGGGGAGCTGTTTTTT
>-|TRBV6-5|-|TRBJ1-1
CASSYSGRNTEAFF
TGTGCCAGCAGTTACTCGGGGCGGAACACTGAAGCTTTCTTT
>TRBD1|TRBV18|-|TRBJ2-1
CASSPRQGENEQFF
TGTGCCAGCTCACCTCGACAGGGGGAGAATGAGCAGTTCTTC
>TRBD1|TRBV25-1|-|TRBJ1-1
CASSHRDRGSAEAFF
TGTGCCAGCAGTCACCGGGACAGGGGGTCGGCTGAAGCTTTCTTT
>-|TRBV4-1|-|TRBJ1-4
CASSQDQRATELFF
TGCGCCAGCAGCCAAGACCAAAGGGCGACAGAACTGTTTTTT
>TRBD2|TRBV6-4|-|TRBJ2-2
CASSPSGRPATGELFF
TGTGCCAGCAGTCCTAGCGGGAGACCGGCCACCGGGGAGCTGTTTTTT
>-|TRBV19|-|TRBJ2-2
CASKPTGVNTGELFF
TGTGCCAGTAAACCGACAGGAGTGAACACCGGGGAGCTGTTTTTT
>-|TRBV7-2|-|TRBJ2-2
CASSRTAGATGELFF
TGTGCCAGCAGCCGAACTGCAGGGGCCACCGGGGAGCTGTTTTTT